The entry below gives a single T cell receptor (beta chain) sequence along with its context. This clonotype was picked up many times. Which antigen it targets is not known. Within one base of it there is no much larger clone, and no base qualities were kept. A case-control design nested within a healthcare worker cohort in London, UK, was used, with weekly nasopharyngeal swab PCR tests and blood sampling performed. Between 23 and 31 March 2020, the week of the UK lockdown, healthcare workers were enrolled and then followed up weekly for as long as 16 weeks. From cysteine to phenylalanine, the CDR3 is 14 amino acids long. The kept DNA is CDR3 alone, 42 bases in frame from the first base. From the germline V gene, CDR1 is SGHTA and CDR2 is FQGTGA. V sheds 2 bases and J sheds 5 bases, leaving 12 bases between their ends. This entry is derived from a study of early T cells in non-severe SARS-CoV-2 infection (dated by TCRdb to the early 2020s). Regarding the complete study: Because TCR sequencing was done on bulk RNA from unsorted whole blood, the alpha and beta chains could not be paired.

General findings and caveats noted by the study authors: Matching against VDJdb was skewed toward anti-spike CD8 responses, likely underestimated virus-specific expansions, and missed private and CD4 specificities.

Preparation of the library involved 5' RACE. Sequencing used a NextSeq 500. The TCR library protocol attached unique molecular identifiers to individual cDNA molecules to correct for sequencing error and PCR bias. Sequencing covered both TCR alpha and beta chains, and within each sample the abundances of alpha and beta sequences were tightly co-correlated. As for the authors' bioinformatics: V gene, J gene and CDR3 annotation of TCR sequences was performed with Decombinator V4. Expanded TCRs were defined as changing significantly between any two time points under a Poisson model with p below 0.0001. TCR abundances were normalised to the total number of TCRs sequenced per sample and expressed as counts per million. TRAV1-2 paired with TRAJ12, TRAJ20 or TRAJ33 defined MAIT TCRs, while TRAV10 paired with TRAJ18 defined iNKT TCRs. VDJdb, accessed 1 November 2021, was searched for CMV, EBV and SARS-CoV-2 annotated TCRs, with TCRs annotated for multiple antigens excluded. The public reads were quality trimmed at Q25 with fastp and then assembled into clones with MiXCR by TCRdb, keeping productive beta chains. For every CDR3 protein sequence, its rows merge into one entry that carries the most common genes and DNA. The V and J calls, along with clone size, are taken from TCRdb and not from the paper's own processing. The sample contains approximately 98,000 distinct CDR3 sequences, roughly 12% of them found a single time. The top ten constitute around 3% of the sample.

Sequencing was done on a sample of whole blood. The receptor chain draws on TRBV7-3 and TRBJ1-1; no D gene call is confident. This TCR was sampled from an adult who was a healthcare worker with PCR-confirmed SARS-CoV-2 infection or an uninfected control (not recorded which). CDR3 region: CASSLRGWETEAFF. The nucleotides are TGTGCCAGCAGCTTACGGGGATGGGAAACTGAAGCTTTCTTT.